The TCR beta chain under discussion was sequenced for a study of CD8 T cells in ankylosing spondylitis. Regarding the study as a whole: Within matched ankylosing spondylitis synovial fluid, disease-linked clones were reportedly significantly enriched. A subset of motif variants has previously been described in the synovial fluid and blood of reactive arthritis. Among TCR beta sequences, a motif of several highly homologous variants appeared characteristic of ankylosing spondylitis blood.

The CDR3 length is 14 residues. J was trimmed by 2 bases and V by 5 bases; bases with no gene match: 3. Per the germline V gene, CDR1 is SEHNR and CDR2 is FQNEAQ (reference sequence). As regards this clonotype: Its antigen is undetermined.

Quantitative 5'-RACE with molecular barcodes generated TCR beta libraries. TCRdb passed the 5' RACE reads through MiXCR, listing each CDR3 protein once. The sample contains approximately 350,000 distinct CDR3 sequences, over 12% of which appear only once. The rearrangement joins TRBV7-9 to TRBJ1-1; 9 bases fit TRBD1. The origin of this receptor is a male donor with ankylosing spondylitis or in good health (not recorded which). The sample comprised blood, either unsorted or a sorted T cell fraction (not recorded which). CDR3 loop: CASSQQGANTEAFF. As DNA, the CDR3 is TGTGCCAGCAGCCAACAGGGGGCTAACACTGAAGCTTTCTTT.